This paragraph reports one T cell receptor (beta chain). This sample is drawn from a study of T cell changes during pregnancy in multiple sclerosis. V lost 0 bases, J lost 7 bases, and 12 bases lay in between. Germline CDR1 and CDR2: KGHSH and LQKENI. This CDR3 has 15 residues. Only in-frame clones appear in the TCRdb table, and some are missing; sequencing was by immunoSEQ multiplex PCR. The sample has tens of thousands of clones, about 90% seen once. Sequenced material: CD4+ T cells from peripheral blood mononuclear cells, taken after pregnancy. The rearrangement links TRBV18 to TRBJ1-4; D uncertain. This clonotype was sampled from a female donor in good health, enrolled as a control in a pregnancy study. In DNA, the CDR3 is TGTGCCAGCTCACCACCGAGTGTCCCTGGTGAAAAACTGTTTTTT. Translation: CASSPPSVPGEKLFF.